One T cell receptor beta chain is described in this entry. Sequenced by immunoSEQ multiplex PCR; TCRdb stores in-frame clones only, minus some. This repertoire shows about 59,000 clones, about 95% found once; its top ten account for 2.5% to 3%. The entry originates in a study of T cell changes during pregnancy in multiple sclerosis. Germline CDR1 and CDR2: SGDLS and YYNGEE. Trimming removed 3 bases from V and 2 bases from J; junction bases left unmatched: 17. The CDR3 extends over 19 amino acids. The gene calls are TRBV9 and TRBJ2-1; 7 nucleotides agree with TRBD2. Material: CD8+ T cells from peripheral blood mononuclear cells, obtained after pregnancy. This TCR was recovered from a female donor with multiple sclerosis, enrolled in a pregnancy study. The CDR3 protein is CASSDPGRNLADAYNEQFF. The CDR3 DNA reads as TGTGCCAGCAGCGACCCGGGACGGAACCTAGCGGACGCCTACAATGAGCAGTTCTTC.